This T cell receptor beta chain derives from a study of T-cell reconstitution after alpha-beta-depleted transplantation in children. In its sample, this clonotype was seen a few times. Using unique molecular identifiers, the investigators prepared the TCRbeta library. TCRdb reprocessed the PCR reads with MiXCR, giving one entry per CDR3 protein. The sample holds about 270,000 distinct CDR3 sequences, 9.9% seen once. Germline-derived CDR1 and CDR2 are SGHRS and YFSETQ. CDR3 size: 15 residues. V shed 1 base, J shed 4 bases, and the junction held 5 bases outside the gene matches. The source of this sequence is a human donor who donated a stem cell graft to a child with SCID. J is TRBJ1-3 and V is TRBV5-1; 7 bases align to TRBD1. This sample comprised PBMCs from the stem cell graft donor, obtained from the stem cell graft. The CDR3: CASSLSGGGGNTIYF. The CDR3 DNA follows: TGCGCCAGCAGCTTGTCAGGGGGAGGAGGAAACACCATATATTTT. Drawing the rest from reference TRBV5-1 and TRBJ1-3, the complete variable domain is KAGVTQTPRYLIKTRGQQVTLSCSPISGHRSVSWYQQTPGQGLQFLFEYFSETQRNKGNFPGRFSGRQFSNSRSEMNVSTLELGDSALYLCASSLSGGGGNTIYFGEGSWLTVV.